Presented here are 9 T cell receptor beta chains from one specimen sequenced in a study of neoadjuvant nivolumab and ipilimumab in lung cancer (dated by TCRdb to 2020 to 2021). What this sample's time point label stands for: at surgical resection after neoadjuvant nivolumab +/- ipilimumab. Library generation was performed with the immunoSEQ multiplex PCR assay. TCRdb mirrors the immuneACCESS table, restricted to in-frame sequences. Some clones are absent from its copies; in checked studies, under half trace to an unresolved V gene, and the reason for the others is unknown. The sample records 25,000 to 30,000 clones, about 75% of which are singletons. The top ten constitute roughly 20% of the sample. The material was tumor tissue, obtained after neoadjuvant nivolumab, alone or with ipilimumab, at or shortly before surgery. These receptors originate from an adult with non-small cell lung cancer.

This clone was recorded a few times. The genes are TRBV7-8 and TRBJ1-5; D not certain. V gave up 1 base and J gave up 3 bases, with 7 bases separating them. CDR1 is SGHVS and CDR2 is FQNEAQ in the germline V gene. This CDR3 spans 14 amino acids. This CDR3 is CASSLDSLNQPQHF. For the CDR3, the DNA is TGTGCCAGCAGCTTAGACAGCCTCAATCAGCCCCAGCATTTT.

The genes are TRBV2 and TRBJ1-2; D is perhaps TRBD1 (6 bases). This CDR3 contains 13 residues. Germline assignment: CDR1 SNHLY and CDR2 FYNNEI. The V end was cut by 6 bases, the J end by 2 bases, with 10 bases between. For the CDR3, the DNA is TGTGCCAGCAGAGGGGACACCAACTATGGCTACACCTTC. Protein product: CASRGDTNYGYTF.

This chain connects TRBV10-3 to TRBJ1-1; D not certain. CDR3 length: 12 amino acids. Per germline, CDR1 ENHRY and CDR2 SYGVKD. V was cut by 6 bases and J by 2 bases, with 7 bases left in between. The CDR3, as DNA: TGTGCCATCAGGGGAGTTAACACTGAAGCTTTCTTT. Encoded protein: CAIRGVNTEAFF.

The V call is TRBV5-1, the J call TRBJ2-3; D is undetermined. The CDR3 spans 12 residues. Germline V gene sequence: CDR1 SGHRS, CDR2 YFSETQ. Trimming shortened V by 4 bases and J by 1 base, and 4 bases separated the two germline ends. CDR3 loop: CASSPGTDTQYF. DNA for the CDR3: TGCGCCAGCAGCCCTGGCACAGATACGCAGTATTTT.

This clone was found a few times. This rearrangement joins TRBV2 to TRBJ1-2; possibly TRBD1 for D (6 bases). There are 15 residues in the CDR3. In germline, CDR1 is SNHLY, CDR2 FYNNEI. V gave up 6 bases and J gave up 3 bases, with 17 bases separating them. This CDR3 is CASSYLDRHDYGYTF. Written as DNA, the CDR3 is TGTGCCAGCAGCTACCTGGACAGACATGACTATGGCTACACCTTC.

The rearrangement links TRBV6-5 to TRBJ1-2; D is ambiguous. The CDR3 loop spans 13 amino acids. Trimming shortened V by 0 bases and J by 9 bases, and 11 bases separated the two germline ends. CDR1 is MNHEY and CDR2 is SVGAGI in the germline V gene. DNA of the CDR3: TGTGCCAGCAGTTACTCGAAGGAGGGCCGCTACACCTTC. Translated: CASSYSKEGRYTF.

About this clone: The junction differs from germline at one of its ends, possibly a read error. The rearrangement links TRBV7-6 to TRBJ1-2, with D maybe TRBD1 (5 bases). Germline lookup yields CDR1 SGHVS and CDR2 FNYEAQ. The CDR3 loop spans 13 amino acids. The DNA of the CDR3 is TGTGCCAGCAGCATAGCTGTCGGGGGAGGCTACACCTTC. Translated: CASSIAVGGGYTF.

The table lists this clone with a count of one. V usage is TRBV5-1 and J usage is TRBJ2-3; 12 bases agree with TRBD2. V lost 3 bases, J lost 0 bases, and 5 bases stayed unmatched. Germline V gene sequence: CDR1 SGHRS, CDR2 YFSETQ. The CDR3 runs to 17 residues. The CDR3 sequence is CASSSLAGGRSTDTQYF. The CDR3 DNA is TGCGCCAGCAGCTCTCTAGCGGGGGGGCGGAGCACAGATACGCAGTATTTT.

This clone has just a few counts. The chain joins TRBV4-1 to TRBJ2-7; 9 bases line up with TRBD1. J gave up 1 base and V 4 bases, and 5 bases lay outside the gene matches. The germline V gene has CDR1 MGHRA and CDR2 YSYEKL. The CDR3 spans 15 residues. CDR3 DNA sequence: TGCGCCAGCAGCCCAGGACAGGGGCCATCCTACGAGCAGTACTTC. Residues: CASSPGQGPSYEQYF.